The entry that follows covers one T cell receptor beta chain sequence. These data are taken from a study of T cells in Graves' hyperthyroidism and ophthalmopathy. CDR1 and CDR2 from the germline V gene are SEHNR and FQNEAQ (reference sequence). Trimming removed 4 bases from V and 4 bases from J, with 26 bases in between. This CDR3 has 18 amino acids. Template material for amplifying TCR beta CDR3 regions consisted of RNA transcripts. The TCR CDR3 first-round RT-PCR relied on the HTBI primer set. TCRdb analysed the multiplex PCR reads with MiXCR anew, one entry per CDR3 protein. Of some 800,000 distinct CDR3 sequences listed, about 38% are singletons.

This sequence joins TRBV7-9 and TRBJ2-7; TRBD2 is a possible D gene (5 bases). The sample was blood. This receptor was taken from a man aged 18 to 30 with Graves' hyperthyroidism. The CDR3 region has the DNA TGTGCCAGCAGCTCTCCGGGGTACGTGAGACTTGGGGTGTACGAGCAGTACTTC. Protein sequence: CASSSPGYVRLGVYEQYF.